Ten or more counts support the clone carrying this T cell receptor beta chain. This entry belongs to a study of T cells of healthy individuals. TCRdb called the 5' RACE reads again in MiXCR, with one record for every CDR3 protein. Among fewer than 90,000 distinct CDR3 sequences listed, more than 4.5% were seen once. This TCR was recovered from a female donor in good health.

CDR3 residues: CASSLTDTDTQYF. The CDR3 bases are TGTGCCAGCAGCTTGACAGACACAGATACGCAGTATTTT. The rearrangement links TRBV27 to TRBJ2-3; D is perhaps TRBD1 (5 bases). The germline CDR1 and CDR2 sequences are MNHEY and SMNVEV (reference sequence). The CDR3 totals 13 residues. Trimming cost V 6 bases and J 2 bases, with 9 bases left between them.